The clone carrying this T cell receptor (beta chain) appeared a few times. The data were taken from a study of OX40 agonist ivuxolimab in advanced cancers. This CDR3 region has 13 residues. The V end was cut by 7 bases, the J end by 5 bases, with 15 bases between. From germline, CDR1 is SQVTM and CDR2 ANQGSEA. Profiling relied on immunoSEQ multiplex PCR, and the TCRdb table lists in-frame clones only, not all of them. The sample shows tens of thousands of clones, 84% of them seen only once. The rearrangement uses TRBV29-1 and TRBJ1-5; a possible D gene is TRBD1 (6 bases). The sequence came from an adult with an advanced solid tumor such as melanoma, head and neck, liver or kidney cancer. The source was CD4+ or CD8+ T cells sorted from blood, collected in a trial of the OX40 agonist ivuxolimab. CDR3 bases: TGCAGCGCCGGGGACACCTACGATCAGCCCCAGCATTTT. Encoded protein: CSAGDTYDQPQHF.